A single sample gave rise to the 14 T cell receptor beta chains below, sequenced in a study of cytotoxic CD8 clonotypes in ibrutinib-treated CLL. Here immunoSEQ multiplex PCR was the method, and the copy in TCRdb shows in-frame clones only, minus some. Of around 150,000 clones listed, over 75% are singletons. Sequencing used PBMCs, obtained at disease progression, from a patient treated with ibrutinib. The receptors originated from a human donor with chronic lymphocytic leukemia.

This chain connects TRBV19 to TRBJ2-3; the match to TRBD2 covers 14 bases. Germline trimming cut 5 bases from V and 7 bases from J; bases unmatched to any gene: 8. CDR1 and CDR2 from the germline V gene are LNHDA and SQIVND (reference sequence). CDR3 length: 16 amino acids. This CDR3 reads CASSEAGLAGGYTQYF. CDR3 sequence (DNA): TGTGCCAGTAGTGAAGCCGGACTAGCGGGGGGTTATACGCAGTATTTT.

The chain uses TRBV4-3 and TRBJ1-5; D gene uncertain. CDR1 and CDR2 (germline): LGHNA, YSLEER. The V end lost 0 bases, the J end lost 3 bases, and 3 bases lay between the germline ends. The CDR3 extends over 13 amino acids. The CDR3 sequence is CASSQEVNQPQHF. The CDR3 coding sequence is TGCGCCAGCAGCCAAGAGGTCAATCAGCCCCAGCATTTT.

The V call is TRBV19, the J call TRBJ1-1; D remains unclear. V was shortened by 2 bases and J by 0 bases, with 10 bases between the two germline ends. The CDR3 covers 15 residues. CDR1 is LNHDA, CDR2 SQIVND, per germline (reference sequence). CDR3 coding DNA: TGTGCCAGTAGTATAAGGAGGGAACTGAACACTGAAGCTTTCTTT. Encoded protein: CASSIRRELNTEAFF.

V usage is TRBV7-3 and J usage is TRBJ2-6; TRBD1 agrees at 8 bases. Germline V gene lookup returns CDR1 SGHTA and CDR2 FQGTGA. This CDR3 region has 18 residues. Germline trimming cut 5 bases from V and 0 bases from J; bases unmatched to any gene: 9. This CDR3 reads CASSPNRGSVSGANVLTF. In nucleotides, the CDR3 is TGTGCCAGCAGCCCAAACAGGGGGTCAGTCTCTGGGGCCAACGTCCTGACTTTC.

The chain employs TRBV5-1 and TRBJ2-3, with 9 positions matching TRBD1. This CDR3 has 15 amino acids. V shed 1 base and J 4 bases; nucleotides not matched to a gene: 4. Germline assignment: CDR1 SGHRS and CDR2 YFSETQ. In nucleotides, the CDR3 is TGCGCCAGCAGCTTGTGGACAGGGGAGGCAGATACGCAGTATTTT. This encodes CASSLWTGEADTQYF.

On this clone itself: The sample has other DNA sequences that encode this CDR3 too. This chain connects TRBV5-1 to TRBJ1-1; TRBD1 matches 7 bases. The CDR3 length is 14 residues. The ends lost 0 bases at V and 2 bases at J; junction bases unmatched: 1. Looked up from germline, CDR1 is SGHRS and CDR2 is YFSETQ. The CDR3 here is CASSLEGANTEAFF. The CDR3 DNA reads TGCGCCAGCAGCTTGGAGGGGGCAAACACTGAAGCTTTCTTT.

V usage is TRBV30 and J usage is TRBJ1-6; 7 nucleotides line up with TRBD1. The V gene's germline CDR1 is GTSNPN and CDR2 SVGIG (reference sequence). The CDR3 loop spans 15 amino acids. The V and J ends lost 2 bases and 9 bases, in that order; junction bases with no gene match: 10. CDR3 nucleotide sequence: TGTGCCTGGAGTATCCGCCGAGGGGGCAGTTCACCCCTCCACTTT. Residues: CAWSIRRGGSSPLHF.

In DNA, the CDR3 is TGTGCCAGCAGCCCTCAACCGGGACAGGGGGTCGAGGGCTACACCTTC. It encodes CASSPQPGQGVEGYTF. V and J are TRBV9 and TRBJ1-2, with 11 bases lining up with TRBD1. J gave up 8 bases and V 4 bases, and 13 bases lay outside the gene matches. Germline lookup yields CDR1 SGDLS and CDR2 YYNGEE. CDR3 length: 16 residues.

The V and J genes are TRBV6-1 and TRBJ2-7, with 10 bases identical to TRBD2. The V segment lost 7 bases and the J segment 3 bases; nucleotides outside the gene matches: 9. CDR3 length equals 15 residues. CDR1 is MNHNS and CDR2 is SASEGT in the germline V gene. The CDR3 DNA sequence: TGTGCCAGCAAGGAGCGGGAGGGCTCTTACTACGAGCAGTACTTC. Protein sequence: CASKEREGSYYEQYF.

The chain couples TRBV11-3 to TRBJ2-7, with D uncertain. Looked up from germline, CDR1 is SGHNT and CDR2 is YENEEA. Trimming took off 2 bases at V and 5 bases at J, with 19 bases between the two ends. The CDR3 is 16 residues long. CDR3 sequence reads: CASSLSFRPGVDEQYF. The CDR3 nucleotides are TGTGCCAGCAGCTTATCCTTTCGGCCTGGGGTCGACGAGCAGTACTTC.

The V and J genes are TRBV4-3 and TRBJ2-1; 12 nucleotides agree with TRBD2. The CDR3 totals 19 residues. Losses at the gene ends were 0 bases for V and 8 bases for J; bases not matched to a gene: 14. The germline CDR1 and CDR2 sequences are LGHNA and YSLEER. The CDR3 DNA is TGCGCCAGCAGCCAAGATTCTATGATGGCGGCTAGCGGGAGGGATGAGCAGTTCTTC. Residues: CASSQDSMMAASGRDEQFF.

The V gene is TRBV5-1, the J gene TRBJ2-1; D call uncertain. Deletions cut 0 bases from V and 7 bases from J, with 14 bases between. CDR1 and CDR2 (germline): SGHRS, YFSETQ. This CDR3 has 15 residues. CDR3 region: CASSLVTGRRNEQFF. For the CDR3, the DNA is TGCGCCAGCAGCTTGGTAACCGGGCGACGAAATGAGCAGTTCTTC. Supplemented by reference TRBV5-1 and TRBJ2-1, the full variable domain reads KAGVTQTPRYLIKTRGQQVTLSCSPISGHRSVSWYQQTPGQGLQFLFEYFSETQRNKGNFPGRFSGRQFSNSRSEMNVSTLELGDSALYLCASSLVTGRRNEQFFGPGTRLTVL.

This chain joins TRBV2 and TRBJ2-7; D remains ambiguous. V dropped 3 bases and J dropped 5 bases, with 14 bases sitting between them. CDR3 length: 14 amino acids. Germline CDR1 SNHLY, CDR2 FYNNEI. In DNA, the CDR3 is TGTGCCAGCAGTGACCCTCGGCTGAGTGACGAGCAGTACTTC. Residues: CASSDPRLSDEQYF.

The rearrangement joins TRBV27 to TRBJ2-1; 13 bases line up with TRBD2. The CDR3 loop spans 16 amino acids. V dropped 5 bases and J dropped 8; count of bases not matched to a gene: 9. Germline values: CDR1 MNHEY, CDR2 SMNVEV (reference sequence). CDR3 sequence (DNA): TGTGCCAGCAGTCCCGGACTAGCGGGAGTAGTATATGAGCAGTTCTTC. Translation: CASSPGLAGVVYEQFF.